This paragraph reports one T cell receptor (beta chain). The source of the sample is a study of shared T cell receptors in the human thymus. Germline-derived CDR1 and CDR2 are LNHDA and SQIVND (reference sequence). J was trimmed by 4 bases and V by 5 bases; bases with no gene match: 10. This CDR3 has 18 amino acids. The data were produced by immunoSEQ multiplex PCR, yet TCRdb's version contains in-frame clones alone and is incomplete. The table lists 550,000 to 800,000 clones, approximately 83% of them singletons, with under 0.012% in the top ten. These data also featured in a second study, about human thymus T cells. That investigation notes: Thymus tissue was removed during corrective cardiac surgery. In thymic and blood repertoires alike, V and J usage looked biased. Related studies found that unrelated individuals share highly overlapping thymic repertoires.

The sequence came from a girl under three years old with a congenital heart defect. This chain links TRBV19 with TRBJ2-5; TRBD2 matches 16 bases. The sample consisted of thymocytes. The CDR3 nucleotides read TGTGCCAGTAGTCACCGACCGGGACTAGCGGGGGGGCTAGAGACCCAGTACTTC. This translates into CASSHRPGLAGGLETQYF.